These 30 T cell receptor beta chains were sequenced from one sample in a study of long-term antiretroviral therapy in people with HIV. A v3.0 immunoSEQ assay was performed at survey level. Clones were sequenced by immunoSEQ multiplex PCR, and TCRdb holds only the in-frame ones, with some missing. This sample has 8,400 or so clones, with roughly 84% found just once. This specimen was unsorted PBMCs, taken 0.3 years before starting antiretroviral therapy. These TCRs come from a man in his thirties or forties with HIV.

The CDR3 spells CASSTLSDSSYEQYF. CDR3 sequence (DNA): TGTGCCAGCAGCACCCTATCGGACAGCTCCTACGAGCAGTACTTC. The chain has TRBV9 and TRBJ2-7, with D perhaps matching TRBD1 (6 bases). Germline lookup yields CDR1 SGDLS and CDR2 YYNGEE. V was clipped by 4 bases and J by 0 bases, with 14 bases between them. The CDR3 has 15 amino acids.

The chain carries TRBV7-9 and TRBJ2-2, with D maybe TRBD1 (6 bases). Germline V lookup: CDR1 SEHNR, CDR2 FQNEAQ (reference sequence). The CDR3 sequence is 15 residues long. V lost 1 base to trimming and J lost 3 bases, with 9 bases between them. Written as DNA, the CDR3 is TGTGCCAGCAGCTTAGGGACAGTATACACCGGGGAGCTGTTTTTT. Translation: CASSLGTVYTGELFF.

The rearrangement links TRBV18 to TRBJ1-2; the D gene is possibly TRBD1 (5 bases). The V and J ends lost 3 bases and 4 bases respectively, with 12 bases between them. This CDR3 spans 14 amino acids. Germline CDR1 is KGHSH and CDR2 is LQKENI. For the CDR3, the DNA is TGTGCCAGCTCACCGTCAGGGTCTAGCTATGGCTACACCTTC. Its protein product is CASSPSGSSYGYTF.

This chain uses TRBV7-2 with TRBJ2-7, with D hard to call. CDR3 length equals 14 residues. V was trimmed by 2 bases and J by 0 bases, leaving 8 bases between them. The V gene's germline CDR1 is SGHTA and CDR2 FQGNSA. This chain's CDR3 is CASSLHRNSYEQYF. CDR3 coding DNA: TGTGCCAGCAGCTTACACAGAAACTCCTACGAGCAGTACTTC.

In this sample, this clone turned up once. V and J are TRBV28 and TRBJ2-5; TRBD1 matches at 12 bases. The V segment lost 3 bases and the J segment 5 bases; nucleotides outside the gene matches: 7. The CDR3 totals 16 residues. Germline V gene sequence: CDR1 MDHEN, CDR2 SYDVKM. DNA for the CDR3: TGTGCCAGCAGTTTCGCCGGGACAGGGGGCTGGGAGACCCAGTACTTC. Amino acids: CASSFAGTGGWETQYF.

This rearrangement joins TRBV29-1 to TRBJ1-2; D ambiguous. There are 12 residues in the CDR3. V dropped 6 bases and J dropped 3 bases, with 11 bases sitting between them. CDR1 is SQVTM, CDR2 ANQGSEA, per germline. As DNA, the CDR3 is TGCAGCGTGCCCTTGGGTGACTATGGCTACACCTTC. It yields the protein CSVPLGDYGYTF.

This clone was recorded once. The rearrangement links TRBV25-1 to TRBJ2-7; D remains ambiguous. The CDR3 is made up of 14 amino acids. V was pared by 1 base and J by 0 bases, with 7 bases between. Germline loops: CDR1 MGHDK, CDR2 SYGVNS. The CDR3 sequence: CASSESLDSYEQYF. CDR3 coding DNA: TGTGCCAGCAGTGAATCTCTGGACTCCTACGAGCAGTACTTC.

The CDR3 DNA is TGTGCCAGCTCACCCCTCCCGGGACAGGGACAGACCTCTGGAAACACCATATATTTT. Protein: CASSPLPGQGQTSGNTIYF. The chain employs TRBV18 and TRBJ1-3; 9 bases are shared with TRBD1. The junction had 12 bases not matched to a gene; V was cut back by 3 bases and J by 0 bases. The length of the CDR3 is 19 residues. Germline V gene data show CDR1 as KGHSH and CDR2 as LQKENI.

The chain couples TRBV27 to TRBJ1-5; D gene ambiguous. The length of the CDR3 is 13 residues. V lost 5 bases to trimming and J lost 0 bases, with 5 bases between them. Looked up from germline, CDR1 is MNHEY and CDR2 is SMNVEV (reference sequence). CDR3 nucleotides: TGTGCCAGCAGTCCCCTTAGCAATCAGCCCCAGCATTTT. Amino acids: CASSPLSNQPQHF.

The chain joins TRBV15 to TRBJ2-3; 11 positions match TRBD2. Germline trimming cut 3 bases from V and 1 base from J; bases unmatched to any gene: 0. CDR1 is LNHNV, CDR2 YYDKDF, per germline (reference sequence). This CDR3 has 15 amino acids. The CDR3 DNA follows: TGTGCCACCAGCAGGACTAGCGGGGGCACAGATACGCAGTATTTT. Protein sequence: CATSRTSGGTDTQYF.

The chain has TRBV5-5 and TRBJ1-5; tentative D call: TRBD1 (5 bases). The germline V and J ends were trimmed by 2 bases and 4 bases, with 13 bases remaining between them. The CDR3 totals 15 residues. Per germline, CDR1 SGHKS and CDR2 YYEKEE (reference sequence). The CDR3 is CASSFGGGFNQPQHF. Written as DNA, the CDR3 is TGTGCCAGCAGCTTCGGGGGAGGATTTAATCAGCCCCAGCATTTT. The variable domain in full, completed from reference TRBV5-5 and TRBJ1-5, reads DAGVTQSPTHLIKTRGQQVTLRCSPISGHKSVSWYQQVLGQGPQFIFQYYEKEERGRGNFPDRFSARQFPNYSSELNVNALLLGDSALYLCASSFGGGFNQPQHFGDGTRLSIL.

The chain carries TRBV18 and TRBJ1-1, with D possibly matching TRBD1 (6 bases). Germline V CDR1 and CDR2: KGHSH, LQKENI. Trimming removed 0 bases from V and 8 bases from J, with 13 bases in between. This CDR3 has 14 amino acids. CDR3 DNA sequence: TGTGCCAGCTCACCACCCGACAGGAACCGAGAAGCTTTCTTT. Encoded protein: CASSPPDRNREAFF.

The J gene is TRBJ2-1, the V gene TRBV5-1; the D gene is possibly TRBD2 (6 bases). The germline CDR1 and CDR2 sequences are SGHRS and YFSETQ. The ends were cut back, 4 bases at V and 2 bases at J, with 13 bases in the middle. The CDR3 extends over 15 amino acids. In nucleotides, the CDR3 is TGCGCCAGCAGCACCGGGACTGGCCCCTACAATGAGCAGTTCTTC. Amino acids: CASSTGTGPYNEQFF.

The chain is built from TRBV19 and TRBJ1-4; 7 bases match TRBD1. The length of the CDR3 is 15 residues. Germline CDR1 is LNHDA and CDR2 is SQIVND (reference sequence). Unmatched junction bases numbered 7, after V lost 3 bases and J lost 6 bases. CDR3 in DNA: TGTGCCAGTAGTATCCGTCGACAGGGTGATGAAAAACTGTTTTTT. Protein sequence: CASSIRRQGDEKLFF.

This sequence joins TRBV29-1 and TRBJ1-2; no reliable D call. The CDR3 has 11 residues. CDR1 is SQVTM, CDR2 ANQGSEA, per germline. Trimming left V 3 bases short and J 6 bases short, with 8 bases between. CDR3 protein: CSVDPWHGYTF. CDR3 bases: TGCAGCGTTGACCCTTGGCATGGCTACACCTTC. The full variable domain, rest sourced from reference TRBV29-1 and TRBJ1-2, is SAVISQKPSRDICQRGTSLTIQCQVDSQVTMMFWYRQQPGQSLTLIATANQGSEATYESGFVIDKFPISRPNLTFSTLTVSNMSPEDSSIYLCSVDPWHGYTFGSGTRLTVV.

The rearrangement uses TRBV10-1 and TRBJ2-5; tentatively, D is TRBD2 (6 bases). From germline, CDR1 is WNHNN and CDR2 SYGVQD (reference sequence). This CDR3 region has 16 residues. V dropped 6 bases and J dropped 4 bases, with 21 bases sitting between them. The CDR3, as DNA: TGCGCCAGCAGGTGGATGTTGGGGGGAGCCCCAGAGACCCAGTACTTC. As protein: CASRWMLGGAPETQYF.

The V call is TRBV6-1, the J call TRBJ1-6; D is ambiguous. V lost 1 base and J lost 7, with 11 bases in between. This CDR3 is built from 15 residues. The germline V gene has CDR1 MNHNS and CDR2 SASEGT. The CDR3: CASSEGTVTNSPLHF. DNA for the CDR3: TGTGCCAGCAGTGAAGGAACTGTCACAAATTCACCCCTCCACTTT.

J is TRBJ1-1 and V is TRBV30; 7 bases agree with TRBD1. Trimming removed 5 bases from V and 5 bases from J; junction bases left unmatched: 5. The CDR3 contains 12 residues. Germline V gives CDR1 GTSNPN, CDR2 SVGIG (reference sequence). This CDR3 is CAWVQGWTEAFF. The CDR3 region has the DNA TGTGCCTGGGTACAGGGGTGGACTGAAGCTTTCTTT.

This clone turned up a few times. The chain is built from TRBV30 and TRBJ1-2; D is unresolved. The V gene lost 1 base and the J gene lost 2 bases, with 8 bases spanning the gap. This CDR3 region has 13 residues. Looked up from germline, CDR1 is GTSNPN and CDR2 is SVGIG (reference sequence). The chain's CDR3 is CAWSDEGNYGYTF. As DNA, the CDR3 is TGTGCCTGGAGTGACGAGGGAAACTATGGCTACACCTTC.

The chain combines TRBV6-1 with TRBJ2-1; D unresolved. The CDR3 is made up of 14 amino acids. V lost 6 bases and J 5 bases, leaving 14 bases between the germline ends. The germline V gene encodes CDR1 MNHNS and CDR2 SASEGT. The CDR3 coding sequence is TGTGCCAGCAGCTTAATCGGACGGGACAATGAGCAGTTCTTC. The encoded protein is CASSLIGRDNEQFF.

The V and J genes are TRBV7-3 and TRBJ2-1, with 11 bases fitting TRBD2. Trimming cost V 5 bases and J 3 bases; bases outside gene matches: 3. Germline V gene sequence: CDR1 SGHTA, CDR2 FQGTGA. The CDR3 is 15 residues long. CDR3 in amino acids: CASSQTSGGYNEQFF. The CDR3 region has the DNA TGTGCCAGCAGCCAAACTAGCGGGGGCTACAATGAGCAGTTCTTC.

This clone was picked up a small number of times. The chain recombines TRBV10-3 with TRBJ1-1; D gene uncertain. V was shortened by 3 bases and J by 4 bases, with 9 bases between the two germline ends. Looked up from germline, CDR1 is ENHRY and CDR2 is SYGVKD. The CDR3 loop spans 13 amino acids. CDR3 region: CAISDSLGTEAFF. DNA for the CDR3: TGTGCCATCAGTGATAGCCTGGGCACTGAAGCTTTCTTT.

V gene TRBV19 combines with J gene TRBJ2-2; D perhaps matches TRBD1 (6 bases). Germline CDR1 LNHDA, CDR2 SQIVND (reference sequence). This CDR3 comprises 16 residues. V was pared by 4 bases and J by 2 bases, with 14 bases between. Here the CDR3 DNA reads TGTGCCAGTAGTAAAGGACAGACAAGAAACACCGGGGAGCTGTTTTTT. Amino acid sequence: CASSKGQTRNTGELFF.

This chain links TRBV27 with TRBJ2-7; perhaps TRBD2 as D (6 bases). V lost 2 bases, J lost 4 bases, and 12 bases lay in between. Germline V gives CDR1 MNHEY, CDR2 SMNVEV (reference sequence). The CDR3 contains 14 residues. CDR3 region: CASSLAQGLYEQYF. Written as DNA, the CDR3 is TGTGCCAGCAGTTTAGCGCAGGGACTTTACGAGCAGTACTTC.

The chain joins TRBV11-3 to TRBJ2-3; 13 nucleotides align to TRBD2. The ends lost 3 bases at V and 1 base at J; junction bases unmatched: 1. This CDR3 has 16 residues. The germline V gene has CDR1 SGHNT and CDR2 YENEEA. The CDR3 DNA reads TGTGCCAGCAGCTTGACTAGCGGGGGGCGCACAGATACGCAGTATTTT. Encoded protein: CASSLTSGGRTDTQYF.

A few counts support this clone. The chain couples TRBV7-9 to TRBJ1-2, with TRBD1 matching over 8 bases. V dropped 5 bases and J dropped 3; count of bases not matched to a gene: 17. The CDR3 covers 18 residues. Germline CDR1 SEHNR, CDR2 FQNEAQ (reference sequence). The CDR3 spells CASSLLVPTGERDYGYTF. CDR3 in DNA: TGTGCCAGCAGCCTTCTAGTCCCGACAGGGGAGAGGGACTATGGCTACACCTTC.

V usage is TRBV11-3 and J usage is TRBJ2-4; D remains unclear. This CDR3 is built from 13 residues. V gave up 4 bases and J gave up 1 base, with 5 bases separating them. Germline values: CDR1 SGHNT, CDR2 YENEEA. The CDR3 region has the DNA TGTGCCAGCAGCTCCGCGGCCAAAAACATTCAGTACTTC. Encoded protein: CASSSAAKNIQYF.

The rearrangement uses TRBV6-5 and TRBJ1-4; D is undetermined. This CDR3 spans 14 amino acids. V was pared by 4 bases and J by 1 base, with 7 bases between. Germline V gene sequence: CDR1 MNHEY, CDR2 SVGAGI. CDR3 residues: CASSWAGTNEKLFF. The CDR3 nucleotides read TGTGCCAGCAGTTGGGCGGGAACTAATGAAAAACTGTTTTTT.

This chain uses TRBV5-8 with TRBJ1-5; D is undetermined. The CDR3 sequence is 15 residues long. Trimming shortened V by 1 base and J by 6 bases, and 14 bases separated the two germline ends. From germline, CDR1 is SGHTS and CDR2 YDEGEE. The CDR3 loop reads CASSLSVSVLQPQHF. The CDR3, as DNA: TGTGCCAGCAGCTTGTCGGTGTCGGTCCTTCAGCCCCAGCATTTT. Complete variable domain (other parts from reference TRBV5-8 and TRBJ1-5): EAGVTQSPTHLIKTRGQQATLRCSPISGHTSVYWYQQALGLGLQFLLWYDEGEERNRGNFPPRFSGRQFPNYSSELNVNALELEDSALYLCASSLSVSVLQPQHFGDGTRLSIL.

The chain has TRBV30 and TRBJ1-1; 8 nucleotides agree with TRBD1. The germline gives CDR1 GTSNPN, CDR2 SVGIG (reference sequence). V lost 5 bases and J lost 5; bases outside the gene matches: 7. The CDR3 length is 13 residues. The CDR3 protein is CAWRGQDRTEAFF. CDR3 nucleotide sequence: TGTGCCTGGCGGGGACAGGATAGGACTGAAGCTTTCTTT.